This TCR beta chain stems from a study of cytomegalovirus exposure and HLA in healthy donors. Study in general: Samples from HLA-typed donors yielded 65 million to 85 million unique TCRs in an early data release.

Study results and caveats: The productive fraction for most TCR beta V segments was about 87% or about 30% in an earlier analysis. TCR beta sequences reportedly predicted the HLA-A and HLA-B alleles of most subjects accurately.

As for this clone: Its specificity is not known.

All the people who gave samples were healthy bone marrow donors. V lost 4 bases, J lost 4 bases, and 11 bases lay in between. The CDR3 has 13 residues. Germline V gene lookup returns CDR1 SGHTA and CDR2 FQGNSA. The PCR contained 60 Vbeta and 13 Jbeta primers. TCRdb's copy holds only in-frame clones and misses some; the assay was immunoSEQ multiplex PCR. Here the sample spans about 160,000 clones, 80% being singletons. The specimen sequenced was PBMCs. The V gene is TRBV7-2, the J gene TRBJ2-7; possibly TRBD1 for D (5 bases). The sequence was obtained from a man aged 18 to 30 in good health and CMV-seropositive. Here the CDR3 reads CASSSDRVYEQYF. The CDR3 DNA reads as TGTGCCAGCAGCTCCGACAGAGTTTACGAGCAGTACTTC.